The 6 T cell receptor beta chains listed next were all sequenced from one sample in a study of molecular identifiers for immune sequencing clone quantification. TCRdb re-derived calls from the PCR reads in MiXCR, one entry per CDR3 protein. The sample carries about 510,000 distinct CDR3 sequences, over 20% recorded once. Sequencing input: naive CD8+ T cells from blood, with Jurkat cell RNA spiked in. Documented subset: FACS-sorted CD8+CD4-CCR7+CD45RA+ naive T cells. All receptors derive from a human donor in good health. Some libraries in this study had Jurkat cell RNA spiked in.

This clonotype was recorded a few times. V is TRBV6-2 or TRBV6-3 and J is TRBJ1-3; D unresolved. CDR1 and CDR2 (germline): MNHEY, SVGEGT. Trimming shortened V by 7 bases and J by 6 bases, and 16 bases separated the two germline ends. The CDR3 sequence is 14 residues long. CDR3 in DNA: TGTGCCAGCAAAGGACGCGCCGACCAAAACACCATATATTTT. It yields the protein CASKGRADQNTIYF.

This clonotype was seen at least ten times. V and J are TRBV29-1 and TRBJ2-3, with 11 bases lining up with TRBD2. Germline V gene sequence: CDR1 SQVTM, CDR2 ANQGSEA. After removal of 4 bases from V and 3 bases from J, the junction contained 12 bases not matched to a gene. The CDR3 is 17 residues long. The CDR3 loop is CSVVGVPGTSGTDTQYF. The CDR3 nucleotides are TGCAGCGTTGTGGGGGTGCCCGGGACTAGCGGAACAGATACGCAGTATTTT.

This clonotype turned up a few times. J is TRBJ2-6 and V is TRBV20-1; 9 bases line up with TRBD1. Germline V gives CDR1 DFQATT, CDR2 SNEGSKA (reference sequence). The CDR3 length is 19 residues. After removal of 1 base from V and 0 bases from J, the junction contained 10 bases not matched to a gene. Written as DNA, the CDR3 is TGCAGTGCTAGAGGGGGACAGGGTGAGGCCCTCTCTGGGGCCAACGTCCTGACTTTC. It encodes CSARGGQGEALSGANVLTF.

This clonotype was detected many times. The chain carries TRBV11-2 and TRBJ2-4; D remains unclear. The V and J ends lost 5 bases and 5 bases respectively, with 10 bases between them. The V gene's germline CDR1 is SGHAT and CDR2 FQNNGV. The CDR3 contains 13 residues. CDR3 sequence: CASSPTLENIQYF. The CDR3 DNA reads TGTGCCAGCAGCCCTACCTTAGAAAACATTCAGTACTTC.

This clonotype was picked up many times. The chain is built from TRBV4-3 and TRBJ1-3; tentative D call: TRBD1 (5 bases). The CDR3 consists of 16 residues. With 0 bases removed from V and 3 bases from J, the gap between germline ends came to 12 bases. Germline CDR1 reads LGHNA; CDR2 reads YSLEER. The DNA of the CDR3 is TGCGCCAGCAGCCAAGATGAAGGGGCATATGGAAACACCATATATTTT. It encodes CASSQDEGAYGNTIYF.

The chain has TRBV7-9 and TRBJ2-7; 7 nucleotides match TRBD1. CDR3 length: 15 amino acids. CDR1 SEHNR and CDR2 FQNEAQ come from the germline V gene (reference sequence). The trim removed 5 bases at V and 2 bases at J, leaving 9 bases unmatched. The CDR3: CASSQTGLNPYEQYF. CDR3 nucleotide sequence: TGTGCCAGCAGCCAGACAGGGTTAAACCCCTACGAGCAGTACTTC.